This T cell receptor beta chain derives from a study of post-analysis software for immune sequencing data. TCR beta cDNA libraries had unique molecular identifiers. TCRdb analysed the PCR reads with MiXCR anew, one entry per CDR3 protein. The sample gives around 400,000 distinct CDR3 sequences, less than 40% of which show up once; under 15% is in the top ten. Sequenced material: blood. The clonotype originates from a girl aged 10 to 17 with multiple sclerosis.

CDR3 in amino acids: CASSLADTSYTEAFF. In DNA, the CDR3 is TGTGCCAGCAGCTTAGCTGATACAAGTTACACTGAAGCTTTCTTT. This rearrangement joins TRBV11-1 to TRBJ1-1; D is undetermined. Germline loops: CDR1 SGHAT, CDR2 FQDESV (reference sequence). The ends were cut back, 0 bases at V and 3 bases at J, with 11 bases in the middle. The CDR3 length is 15 residues.